The 20 T cell receptor beta chains listed next were all sequenced from one sample in a study of Ad26.COV2.S vaccination and SARS-CoV-2 variants. The method was immunoSEQ multiplex PCR; TCRdb's version includes in-frame clones alone and lacks a portion of them. The sample holds about 350,000 clones; roughly 85% are singletons and the top ten take 3% to 4%. Regarding treatment: some 19 received Ad26.COV2.S at low or high dose, single or two shots; five or six received placebo; per-sample allocation not given. Sampling was performed 63 days after the first vaccine or placebo injection. The input for sequencing was peripheral blood, taken in a trial of Ad26.COV2.S vaccine versus placebo. The receptors were gathered from a person aged 18-60 years who received the Ad26.COV2.S COVID-19 vaccine or a placebo.

This chain joins TRBV9 and TRBJ2-1, with TRBD2 matching over 8 bases. Per germline, CDR1 SGDLS and CDR2 YYNGEE. Unmatched junction bases numbered 9, after V lost 4 bases and J lost 3 bases. The CDR3 has 16 residues. The CDR3 spells CASSPSGSGIYNEQFF. The CDR3 coding sequence is TGTGCCAGCAGCCCGAGCGGTAGCGGGATCTACAATGAGCAGTTCTTC.

This chain uses TRBV7-6 with TRBJ1-1; D gene uncertain. The CDR3 sequence is 14 residues long. V dropped 2 bases and J dropped 4 bases, with 11 bases sitting between them. Germline lookup yields CDR1 SGHVS and CDR2 FNYEAQ. This chain's CDR3 is CASSLTGISTEAFF. The CDR3 nucleotides read TGTGCCAGCAGCTTAACGGGGATTAGCACTGAAGCTTTCTTT.

This chain links TRBV28 with TRBJ2-7; no clear D. The CDR3 contains 12 residues. Germline V gene sequence: CDR1 MDHEN, CDR2 SYDVKM. DNA for the CDR3: TGTACCACCCTTCAGGATCCCTACGAGCAGTACTTC. This codes for CTTLQDPYEQYF.

The CDR3 DNA reads TGCGCCAGCAGCTTGGAGAACAATGAGCAGTTCTTC. This codes for CASSLENNEQFF. V gene TRBV5-1 combines with J gene TRBJ2-1; D gene ambiguous. The V end lost 0 bases, the J end lost 5 bases, and 3 bases lay between the germline ends. CDR3 length: 12 amino acids. Germline CDR1 and CDR2: SGHRS and YFSETQ.

The rearrangement uses TRBV5-1 and TRBJ2-3, with D possibly TRBD1 on 6 matching bases. Trimming removed 1 base at V and 6 bases at J, with 12 bases between. This CDR3 is 14 amino acids long. CDR1 and CDR2 from the germline V gene are SGHRS and YFSETQ. The CDR3 DNA reads as TGCGCCAGCAGCTTGAACAGGGCCGGGGATACGCAGTATTTT. This sequence encodes CASSLNRAGDTQYF.

This sequence joins TRBV9 and TRBJ2-1; 7 bases are a match to TRBD1. V shed 3 bases and J 5 bases; nucleotides not matched to a gene: 5. The length of the CDR3 is 14 residues. In germline, CDR1 is SGDLS, CDR2 YYNGEE. Here the CDR3 reads CASSAWDSDNEQFF. In DNA, the CDR3 is TGTGCCAGCAGCGCCTGGGACAGTGACAATGAGCAGTTCTTC. The full variable domain, completed using reference TRBV9 and TRBJ2-1, is DSGVTQTPKHLITATGQRVTLRCSPRSGDLSVYWYQQSLDQGLQFLIQYYNGEERAKGNILERFSAQQFPDLHSELNLSSLELGDSALYFCASSAWDSDNEQFFGPGTRLTVL.

The chain recombines TRBV28 with TRBJ1-5; 8 nucleotides line up with TRBD1. Germline V gene lookup returns CDR1 MDHEN and CDR2 SYDVKM. V dropped 5 bases and J dropped 8; count of bases not matched to a gene: 11. The CDR3 sequence is 15 residues long. CDR3 DNA sequence: TGTGCCAGCAGTCCAGGGTCAGGGGGCTATGAGCCCCAGCATTTT. As protein: CASSPGSGGYEPQHF. The whole variable domain, filled in from reference TRBV28 and TRBJ1-5, reads DVKVTQSSRYLVKRTGEKVFLECVQDMDHENMFWYRQDPGLGLRLIYFSYDVKMKEKGDIPEGYSVSREKKERFSLILESASTNQTSMYLCASSPGSGGYEPQHFGDGTRLSIL.

This clone is a singleton in its sample. The gene calls are TRBV7-9 and TRBJ1-1; 7 bases map to TRBD1. Germline V lookup: CDR1 SEHNR, CDR2 FQNEAQ (reference sequence). J was trimmed by 5 bases and V by 1 base; bases with no gene match: 10. CDR3 length: 16 amino acids. CDR3 in DNA: TGTGCCAGCAGCTTAGGGAGCAGGGGGGGTAGTACTGAAGCTTTCTTT. Protein sequence: CASSLGSRGGSTEAFF.

The rearrangement uses TRBV9 and TRBJ2-7; D possibly corresponds to TRBD2 (5 bases). V was trimmed by 1 base and J by 2 bases, leaving 13 bases between them. This CDR3 comprises 15 residues. Germline V gene sequence: CDR1 SGDLS, CDR2 YYNGEE. CDR3 residues: CASSVNGGSTYEQYF. The CDR3 DNA is TGTGCCAGCAGCGTAAACGGTGGGAGTACCTACGAGCAGTACTTC.

The chain joins TRBV3-1 (or the pseudogene TRBV3-2) to TRBJ2-2, with 8 positions matching TRBD2. In germline, CDR1 is LGHDT, CDR2 YNNKEL (reference sequence). V lost 7 bases to trimming and J lost 6 bases; unmatched junction nucleotides: 7. The CDR3 contains 14 residues. The CDR3 here is CASNLGGASGELFF. For the CDR3, the DNA is TGTGCCAGCAACCTCGGGGGGGCCTCCGGGGAGCTGTTTTTT.

The DNA of the CDR3 is TGTGCCAGCAGCTTAATCGGCGGGGGAATCCCAGATACGCAGTATTTT. Amino acids: CASSLIGGGIPDTQYF. The V gene is TRBV7-2, the J gene TRBJ2-3; 7 nucleotides match TRBD2. V shed 2 bases and J 4 bases; nucleotides not matched to a gene: 9. CDR3 size: 16 residues. CDR1 and CDR2 (germline): SGHTA, FQGNSA. The variable domain in full, completed from reference TRBV7-2 and TRBJ2-3, reads GAGVSQSPSNKVTEKGKDVELRCDPISGHTALYWYRQSLGQGLEFLIYFQGNSAPDKSGLPSDRFSAERTGGSVSTLTIQRTQQEDSAVYLCASSLIGGGIPDTQYFGPGTRLTVL.

This chain links TRBV4-1 with TRBJ1-2, with a weak D call TRBD1 (5 bases). V was trimmed by 1 base and J by 0 bases, leaving 9 bases between them. The CDR3 consists of 15 residues. Per germline, CDR1 MGHRA and CDR2 YSYEKL. Written as DNA, the CDR3 is TGCGCCAGCAGCCAAGGGGAACAGGCTAACTATGGCTACACCTTC. This codes for CASSQGEQANYGYTF.

The chain carries TRBV4-3 and TRBJ2-1; D is ambiguous. The length of the CDR3 is 14 residues. V lost 2 bases to trimming and J lost 10 bases, with 15 bases between them. The germline V gene has CDR1 LGHNA and CDR2 YSLEER. The CDR3 DNA sequence: TGCGCCAGCAGCCAACGAACTTCTATTGAGGAGCAGTTCTTC. It translates to CASSQRTSIEEQFF.

The J gene is TRBJ1-2, the V gene TRBV6-5; TRBD1 might be the D (5 bases). CDR1 is MNHEY and CDR2 is SVGAGI in the germline V gene. Between the trimmed V and J ends, which lost 5 bases and 5 bases, there was a span of 12 bases. The CDR3 consists of 13 residues. CDR3 DNA sequence: TGTGCCAGCAGTCAGGGAGGATTTTATGGCTACACCTTC. It yields the protein CASSQGGFYGYTF.

V is TRBV7-9 and J is TRBJ2-2; possible D gene TRBD1, 6 bases. The CDR3 covers 16 residues. With 1 base removed from V and 7 bases from J, the gap between germline ends came to 16 bases. Germline V gene lookup returns CDR1 SEHNR and CDR2 FQNEAQ (reference sequence). Here the CDR3 DNA reads TGTGCCAGCAGCTTAGGCCCTATGGGGGCTGGCGGGGAGCTGTTTTTT. Translated: CASSLGPMGAGGELFF. The variable domain in full, with the rest retrieved from reference TRBV7-9 and TRBJ2-2, is DTGVSQNPRHKITKRGQNVTFRCDPISEHNRLYWYRQTLGQGPEFLTYFQNEAQLEKSRLLSDRFSAERPKGSFSTLEIQRTEQGDSAMYLCASSLGPMGAGGELFFGEGSRLTVL.

The chain is built from TRBV5-1 and TRBJ2-1; no clear D. Germline CDR1 and CDR2: SGHRS and YFSETQ. The CDR3 has 15 amino acids. V dropped 0 bases and J dropped 2 bases, with 9 bases sitting between them. The CDR3 nucleotides read TGCGCCAGCAGCTTGGTACCCGCTCCCTACAATGAGCAGTTCTTC. As protein: CASSLVPAPYNEQFF.

This sequence joins TRBV9 and TRBJ1-3; no definite D call. Trimming removed 3 bases at V and 4 bases at J, with 17 bases between. CDR3 length equals 16 residues. CDR1 is SGDLS, CDR2 YYNGEE, per germline. This CDR3 is CASSGMTAIRGNTIYF. In nucleotides, the CDR3 is TGTGCCAGCAGCGGTATGACTGCCATTCGAGGAAACACCATATATTTT.

The chain carries TRBV2 and TRBJ1-4; D might be TRBD1 (5 bases). Germline-derived CDR1 and CDR2 are SNHLY and FYNNEI. The V end was cut by 8 bases, the J end by 8 bases, with 12 bases between. The length of the CDR3 is 12 residues. The CDR3 reads CASRDVGEKLFF. The CDR3, as DNA: TGTGCCAGCCGGGACGTTGGCGAAAAACTGTTTTTT. The whole variable domain, filled in from reference TRBV2 and TRBJ1-4, reads EPEVTQTPSHQVTQMGQEVILRCVPISNHLYFYWYRQILGQKVEFLVSFYNNEISEKSEIFDDQFSVERPDGSNFTLKIRSTKLEDSAMYFCASRDVGEKLFFGSGTQLSVL.

The chain is built from TRBV5-6 and TRBJ1-4; D possibly corresponds to TRBD1 (5 bases). The germline V gene encodes CDR1 SGHDT and CDR2 YYEEEE. The CDR3 length is 16 residues. The V gene lost 1 base and the J gene lost 1 base, with 11 bases spanning the gap. The CDR3 protein is CASSLSQGRTNEKLFF. The CDR3 DNA follows: TGTGCCAGCAGCTTGAGCCAGGGCCGAACTAATGAAAAACTGTTTTTT. The variable domain in full, completed from reference TRBV5-6 and TRBJ1-4, reads DAGVTQSPTHLIKTRGQQVTLRCSPKSGHDTVSWYQQALGQGPQFIFQYYEEEERQRGNFPDRFSGHQFPNYSSELNVNALLLGDSALYLCASSLSQGRTNEKLFFGSGTQLSVL.

CDR3 nucleotides: TGTGCCAGCACCTCGGGACTACCTAGGAACGAGCAGTACTTC. Translating it yields CASTSGLPRNEQYF. The chain recombines TRBV7-9 with TRBJ2-7, with 7 bases fitting TRBD2. After removal of 7 bases from V and 5 bases from J, the junction contained 11 bases not matched to a gene. CDR1 is SEHNR, CDR2 FQNEAQ, per germline (reference sequence). There are 14 residues in the CDR3.